The 13 T cell receptor beta chains reported below all come from one sample, sequenced in a study of blood T cell repertoires in COVID-19. Sequencing used immunoSEQ multiplex PCR; TCRdb keeps in-frame clones, though not all of them. The sample holds around 88,000 clones, approximately 90% seen once. The sample consisted of peripheral blood. These receptors were collected from a man aged 60 to 75 with acute or convalescent COVID-19.

The V and J genes are TRBV27 and TRBJ2-1, with 7 bases fitting TRBD1. V was pared by 5 bases and J by 3 bases, with 13 bases of the junction left unmatched. The CDR3 sequence is 17 residues long. The germline V gene encodes CDR1 MNHEY and CDR2 SMNVEV (reference sequence). Here the CDR3 reads CASSKLAGTEDYNEQFF. The CDR3 DNA reads TGTGCCAGCAGTAAACTCGCCGGGACAGAGGACTACAATGAGCAGTTCTTC.

This rearrangement joins TRBV24-1 to TRBJ2-1, with 13 nucleotides matching TRBD2. V was pared by 4 bases and J by 6 bases, with 5 bases of the junction left unmatched. The CDR3 length is 16 residues. Germline CDR1 reads KGHDR; CDR2 reads SFDVKD. CDR3 sequence (DNA): TGTGCCACCAGTGACTCGGGACTAGCGGGAATCAATGAGCAGTTCTTC. This codes for CATSDSGLAGINEQFF.

The V gene is TRBV21-1, the J gene TRBJ2-7; the D call in the table, TRBD2, was not verified against the DNA. TRBV21-1 is assigned pseudogene status. The CDR3 is 15 residues long. The CDR3 DNA sequence: TGTGCCAGCAGCAAGGGACTAGCGGGTATATACGAGCAGTACTTC. Its translation is CASSKGLAGIYEQYF.

The chain couples TRBV9 to TRBJ2-4; maybe TRBD1 (6 bases). Germline V gene data show CDR1 as SGDLS and CDR2 as YYNGEE. This CDR3 has 17 residues. V lost 0 bases to trimming and J lost 7 bases, with 20 bases between them. This CDR3 reads CASSVEGVGAVGNIQYF. CDR3 bases: TGTGCCAGCAGCGTAGAGGGGGTAGGAGCAGTTGGGAACATTCAGTACTTC.

This clone was seen once. The V gene is TRBV12-5, the J gene TRBJ2-1; 7 positions match TRBD1. Trimming removed 3 bases from V and 6 bases from J; junction bases left unmatched: 5. This CDR3 region has 14 residues. Germline lookup yields CDR1 LGHNT and CDR2 FRNRAP. CDR3 region: CASGFTGARNEQFF. In DNA form, the CDR3 reads TGTGCTAGTGGTTTCACAGGGGCGCGCAATGAGCAGTTCTTC.

This sequence joins TRBV19 and TRBJ1-4, with D unclear. Germline V CDR1 and CDR2: LNHDA, SQIVND (reference sequence). The CDR3 consists of 15 residues. Trimming pared 5 bases from V and 3 bases from J, leaving 13 bases between. The CDR3 DNA is TGTGCCAGTAGTCCCATGGCGGGGTCTAATGAAAAACTGTTTTTT. It codes for CASSPMAGSNEKLFF.

This clone was detected only once. The V and J genes are TRBV27 and TRBJ2-2, with 7 nucleotides matching TRBD2. J lost 5 bases, V lost 6 bases, and 9 bases had no gene match. The germline CDR1 and CDR2 sequences are MNHEY and SMNVEV (reference sequence). The CDR3 contains 15 residues. The CDR3 sequence is CASSSGTGGTGELFF. CDR3 bases: TGTGCCAGCAGCTCCGGGACGGGAGGAACCGGGGAGCTGTTTTTT.

This clone was observed once. CDR3 region: CASSKQGLAVTYEQYF. CDR3 coding DNA: TGCGCCAGCAGCAAACAGGGACTAGCGGTTACCTACGAGCAGTACTTC. The V call is TRBV4-1, the J call TRBJ2-7; 11 nucleotides match TRBD2. Germline V gene data show CDR1 as MGHRA and CDR2 as YSYEKL. The CDR3 is 16 amino acids. V was pared by 5 bases and J by 2 bases, with 8 bases of the junction left unmatched.

The chain uses TRBV19 and TRBJ2-7; weak D call: TRBD1 (6 bases). The ends were cut back, 4 bases at V and 5 bases at J, with 12 bases in the middle. Germline values: CDR1 LNHDA, CDR2 SQIVND (reference sequence). CDR3 length equals 13 residues. CDR3 sequence: CASSNRAGDEQYF. CDR3 bases: TGTGCCAGTAGTAACAGGGCGGGCGACGAGCAGTACTTC.

With respect to this clone: Distinct nucleotide sequences in the sample also encode this CDR3. The chain couples TRBV5-1 to TRBJ2-1; 12 nucleotides align to TRBD2. Germline CDR1 and CDR2: SGHRS and YFSETQ. V was clipped by 0 bases and J by 6 bases; unmatched bases: 1. The CDR3 is 15 residues long. In DNA form, the CDR3 reads TGCGCCAGCAGCTTGGGACTAGCGGGGGTCAATGAGCAGTTCTTC. Translated: CASSLGLAGVNEQFF.

The rearrangement uses TRBV7-3 and TRBJ2-1; D not certain. CDR1 and CDR2 (germline): SGHTA, FQGTGA. The CDR3 consists of 15 residues. The V end was cut by 2 bases, the J end by 0 bases, with 8 bases between. This chain's CDR3 is CASSLADSSYNEQFF. The DNA of the CDR3 is TGTGCCAGCAGCTTAGCGGATAGCTCCTACAATGAGCAGTTCTTC.

The chain is built from TRBV4-1 and TRBJ2-5; the match to TRBD2 covers 8 bases. The CDR3 is made up of 16 amino acids. Germline loops: CDR1 MGHRA, CDR2 YSYEKL. The V gene end was trimmed by 1 base and the J gene end by 4 bases; junction bases not matched to a gene: 8. CDR3 DNA sequence: TGCGCCAGCAGCCAAGTTTCCGGGAGGGAGGGAGAGACCCAGTACTTC. Protein product: CASSQVSGREGETQYF.

This chain links TRBV5-1 with TRBJ1-1; TRBD1 might be the D (5 bases). The CDR3 covers 14 residues. Germline loops: CDR1 SGHRS, CDR2 YFSETQ. V lost 2 bases and J 5 bases, leaving 13 bases between the germline ends. CDR3 in amino acids: CASSLSWGGTEAFF. As DNA, the CDR3 is TGCGCCAGCAGCTTATCATGGGGCGGTACTGAAGCTTTCTTT.